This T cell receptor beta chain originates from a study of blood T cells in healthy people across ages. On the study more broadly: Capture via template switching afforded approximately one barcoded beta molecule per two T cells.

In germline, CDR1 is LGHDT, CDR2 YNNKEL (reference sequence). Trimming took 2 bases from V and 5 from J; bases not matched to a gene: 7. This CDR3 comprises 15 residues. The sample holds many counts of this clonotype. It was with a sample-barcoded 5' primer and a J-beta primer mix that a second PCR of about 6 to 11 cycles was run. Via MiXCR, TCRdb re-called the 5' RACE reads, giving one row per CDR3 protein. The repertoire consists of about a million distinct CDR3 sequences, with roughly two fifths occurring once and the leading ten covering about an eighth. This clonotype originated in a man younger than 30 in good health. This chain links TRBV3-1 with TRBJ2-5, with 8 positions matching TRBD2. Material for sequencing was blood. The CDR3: CASSQQTSGGETQYF. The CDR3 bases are TGTGCCAGCAGCCAACAAACTAGCGGCGGGGAGACCCAGTACTTC.